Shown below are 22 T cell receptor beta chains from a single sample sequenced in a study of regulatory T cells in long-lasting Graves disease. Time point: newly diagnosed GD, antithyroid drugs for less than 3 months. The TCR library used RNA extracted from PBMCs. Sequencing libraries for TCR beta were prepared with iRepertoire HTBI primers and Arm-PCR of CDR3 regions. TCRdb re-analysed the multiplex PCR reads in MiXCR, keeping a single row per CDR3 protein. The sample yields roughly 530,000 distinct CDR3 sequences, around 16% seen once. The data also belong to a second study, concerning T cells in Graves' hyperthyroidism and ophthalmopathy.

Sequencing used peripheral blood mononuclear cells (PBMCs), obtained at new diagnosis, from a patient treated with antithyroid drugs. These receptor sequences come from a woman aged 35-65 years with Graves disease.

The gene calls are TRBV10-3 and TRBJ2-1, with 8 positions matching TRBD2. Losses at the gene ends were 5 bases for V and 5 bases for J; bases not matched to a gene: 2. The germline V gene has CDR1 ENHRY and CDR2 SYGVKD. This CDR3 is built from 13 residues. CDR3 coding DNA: TGTGCCATCAGTAGCGGGAGTAACAATGAGCAGTTCTTC. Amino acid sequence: CAISSGSNNEQFF.

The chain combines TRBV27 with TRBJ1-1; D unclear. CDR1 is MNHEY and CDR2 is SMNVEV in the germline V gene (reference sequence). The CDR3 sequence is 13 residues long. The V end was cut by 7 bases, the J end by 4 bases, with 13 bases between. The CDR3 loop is CASKVGTGTEAFF. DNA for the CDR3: TGTGCCAGCAAGGTGGGTACTGGCACTGAAGCTTTCTTT.

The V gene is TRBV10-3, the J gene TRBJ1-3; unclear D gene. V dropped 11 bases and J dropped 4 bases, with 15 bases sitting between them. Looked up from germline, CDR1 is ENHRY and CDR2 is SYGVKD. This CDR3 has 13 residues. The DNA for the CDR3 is TGTGCCCACTCGGGCTCGACAGGAAACACCATATATTTT. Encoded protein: CAHSGSTGNTIYF.

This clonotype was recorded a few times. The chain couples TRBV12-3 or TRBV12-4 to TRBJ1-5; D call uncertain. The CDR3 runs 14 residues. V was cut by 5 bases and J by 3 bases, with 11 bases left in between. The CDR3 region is CASSSQAPNQPQHF. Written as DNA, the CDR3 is TGTGCCAGCAGTAGTCAGGCGCCCAATCAGCCCCAGCATTTT.

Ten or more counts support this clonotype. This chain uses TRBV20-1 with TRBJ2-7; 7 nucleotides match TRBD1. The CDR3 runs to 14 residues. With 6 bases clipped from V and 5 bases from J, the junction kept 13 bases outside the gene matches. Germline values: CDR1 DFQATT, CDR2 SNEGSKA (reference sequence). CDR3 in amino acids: CSAPPRDSRDEQYF. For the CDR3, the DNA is TGCAGTGCCCCCCCCCGGGACAGTCGGGACGAGCAGTACTTC.

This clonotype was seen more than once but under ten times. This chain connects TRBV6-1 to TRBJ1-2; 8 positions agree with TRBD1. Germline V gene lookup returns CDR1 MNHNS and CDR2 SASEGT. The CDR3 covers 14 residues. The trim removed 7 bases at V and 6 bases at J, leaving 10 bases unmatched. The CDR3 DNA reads TGTGCCAGCACCGAATGGGCAGGGGGCGATGGCTACACCTTC. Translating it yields CASTEWAGGDGYTF.

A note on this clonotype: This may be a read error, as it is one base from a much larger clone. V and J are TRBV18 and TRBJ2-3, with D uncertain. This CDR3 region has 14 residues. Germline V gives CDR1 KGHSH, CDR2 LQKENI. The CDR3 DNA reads TGTGCCAGCTCACAAGGGATTAGAGGCTACGAGCAGTGCTTC. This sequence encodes CASSQGIRGYEQCF.

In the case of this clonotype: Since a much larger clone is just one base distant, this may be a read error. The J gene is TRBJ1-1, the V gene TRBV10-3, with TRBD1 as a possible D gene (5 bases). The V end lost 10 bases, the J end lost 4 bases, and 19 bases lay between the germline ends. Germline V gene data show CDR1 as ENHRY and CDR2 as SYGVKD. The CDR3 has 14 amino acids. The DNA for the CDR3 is TGTGCCAACGGGGGGGGTGTCGATCGCACTGAAGCTTTCTTT. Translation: CANGGGVDRTEAFF.

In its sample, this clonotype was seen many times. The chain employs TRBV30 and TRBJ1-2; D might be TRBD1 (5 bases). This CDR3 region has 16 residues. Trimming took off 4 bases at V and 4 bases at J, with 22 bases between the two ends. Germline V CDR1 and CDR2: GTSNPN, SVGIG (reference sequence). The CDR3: CAWTALGAGGTYGYTF. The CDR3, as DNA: TGTGCCTGGACCGCCCTAGGCGCGGGGGGAACCTATGGCTACACCTTC.

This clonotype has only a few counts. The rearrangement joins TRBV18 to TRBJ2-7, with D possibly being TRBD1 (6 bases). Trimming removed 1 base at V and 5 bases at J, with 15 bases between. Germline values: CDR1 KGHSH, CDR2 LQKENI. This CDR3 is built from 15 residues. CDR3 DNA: TGTGCCAGCTCACCACTTTTGGCAGGGGACGACGAGCAGTACTTC. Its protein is CASSPLLAGDDEQYF. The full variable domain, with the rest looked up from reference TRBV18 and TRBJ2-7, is NAGVMQNPRHLVRRRGQEARLRCSPMKGHSHVYWYRQLPEEGLKFMVYLQKENIIDESGMPKERFSAEFPKEGPSILRIQQVVRGDSAAYFCASSPLLAGDDEQYFGPGTRLTVT.

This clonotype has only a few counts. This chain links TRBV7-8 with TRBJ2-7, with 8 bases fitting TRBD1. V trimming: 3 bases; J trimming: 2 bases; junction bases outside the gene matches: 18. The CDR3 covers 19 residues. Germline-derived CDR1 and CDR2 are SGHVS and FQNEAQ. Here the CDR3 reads CASSFGFWSTGGNTYEQYF. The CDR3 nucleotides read TGTGCCAGCAGCTTTGGCTTCTGGTCCACAGGGGGGAACACCTACGAGCAGTACTTC.

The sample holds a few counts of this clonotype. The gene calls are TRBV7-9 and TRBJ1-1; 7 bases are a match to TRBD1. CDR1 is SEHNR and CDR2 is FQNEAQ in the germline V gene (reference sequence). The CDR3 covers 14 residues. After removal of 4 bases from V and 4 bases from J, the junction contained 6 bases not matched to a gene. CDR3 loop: CASSYRQGATEAFF. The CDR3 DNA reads TGTGCCAGCAGCTACCGACAGGGTGCCACTGAAGCTTTCTTT. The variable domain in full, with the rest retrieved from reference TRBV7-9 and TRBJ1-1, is DTGVSQNPRHKITKRGQNVTFRCDPISEHNRLYWYRQTLGQGPEFLTYFQNEAQLEKSRLLSDRFSAERPKGSFSTLEIQRTEQGDSAMYLCASSYRQGATEAFFGQGTRLTVV.

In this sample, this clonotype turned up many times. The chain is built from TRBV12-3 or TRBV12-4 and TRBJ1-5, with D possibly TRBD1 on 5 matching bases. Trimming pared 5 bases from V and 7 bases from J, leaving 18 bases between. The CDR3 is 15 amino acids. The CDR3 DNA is TGTGCCAGCAGTCTCACAGGTAACGGGAACCAGCCCCAGCATTTT. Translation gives CASSLTGNGNQPQHF.

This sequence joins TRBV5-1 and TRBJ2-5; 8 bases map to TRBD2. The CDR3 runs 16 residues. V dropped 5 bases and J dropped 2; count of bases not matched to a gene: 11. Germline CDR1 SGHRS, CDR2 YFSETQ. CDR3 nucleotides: TGCGCCAGCAGTGCGGGAGGCCTAGCGCTACAAGAGACCCAGTACTTC. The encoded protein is CASSAGGLALQETQYF.

The CDR3 spells CASRDRVNEKLFF. Here the CDR3 DNA reads TGTGCCAGCCGGGACAGGGTTAATGAAAAACTGTTTTTT. The chain combines TRBV7-6 with TRBJ1-4; 9 bases are shared with TRBD1. J was trimmed by 4 bases and V by 8 bases; bases with no gene match: 2. This CDR3 is built from 13 residues. Germline assignment: CDR1 SGHVS and CDR2 FNYEAQ.

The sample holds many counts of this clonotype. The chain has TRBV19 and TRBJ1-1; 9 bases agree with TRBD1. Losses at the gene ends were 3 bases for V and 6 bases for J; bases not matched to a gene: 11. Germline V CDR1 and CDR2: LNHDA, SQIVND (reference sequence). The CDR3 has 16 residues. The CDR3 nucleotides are TGTGCCAGTAGTATCTCCACAGGGGGCCGGGGTGCTGAAGCTTTCTTT. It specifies CASSISTGGRGAEAFF.

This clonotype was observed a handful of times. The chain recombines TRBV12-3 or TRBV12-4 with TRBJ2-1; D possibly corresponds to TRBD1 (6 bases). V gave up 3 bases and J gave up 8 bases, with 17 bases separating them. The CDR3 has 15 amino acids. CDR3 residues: CASSFSGADGDEQFF. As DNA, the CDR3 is TGTGCCAGCAGTTTTTCAGGGGCTGATGGGGATGAGCAGTTCTTC.

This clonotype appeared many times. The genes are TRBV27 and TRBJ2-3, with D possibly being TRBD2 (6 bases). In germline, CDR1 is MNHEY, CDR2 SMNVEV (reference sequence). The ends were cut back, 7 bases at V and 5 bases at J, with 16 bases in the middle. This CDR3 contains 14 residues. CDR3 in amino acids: CASNDRKGGDTQYF. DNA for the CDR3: TGTGCCAGCAATGATCGGAAGGGAGGAGATACGCAGTATTTT.

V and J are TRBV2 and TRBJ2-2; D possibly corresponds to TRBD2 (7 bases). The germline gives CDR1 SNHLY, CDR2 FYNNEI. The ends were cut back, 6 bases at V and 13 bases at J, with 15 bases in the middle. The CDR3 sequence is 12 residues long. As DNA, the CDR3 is TGTGCCAGCAGGGGGGGGACACCGGGGCTGTTTTTT. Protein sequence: CASRGGTPGLFF.

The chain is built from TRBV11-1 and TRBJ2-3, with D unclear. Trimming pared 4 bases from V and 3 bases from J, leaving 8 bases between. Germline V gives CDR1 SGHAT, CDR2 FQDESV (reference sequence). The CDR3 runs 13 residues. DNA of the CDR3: TGTGCCAGCAGCTGGGTAGGAACAGATACGCAGTATTTT. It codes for CASSWVGTDTQYF.

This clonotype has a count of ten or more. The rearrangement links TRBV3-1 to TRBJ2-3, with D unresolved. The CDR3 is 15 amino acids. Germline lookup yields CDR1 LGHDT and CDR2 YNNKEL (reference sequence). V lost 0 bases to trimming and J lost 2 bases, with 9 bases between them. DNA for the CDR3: TGTGCCAGCAGCCAAGACCCGAGTTACACAGATACGCAGTATTTT. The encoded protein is CASSQDPSYTDTQYF.

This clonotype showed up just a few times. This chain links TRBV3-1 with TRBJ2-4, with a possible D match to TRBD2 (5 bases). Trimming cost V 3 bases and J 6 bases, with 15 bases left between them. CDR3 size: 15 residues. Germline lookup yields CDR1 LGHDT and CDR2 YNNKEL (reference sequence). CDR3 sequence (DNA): TGTGCCAGCAGCCACCCCTCAACCCGGGGAAACATTCAGTACTTC. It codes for CASSHPSTRGNIQYF.